The clone carrying this T cell receptor (beta chain) was seen a handful of times. V trimming: 2 bases; J trimming: 4 bases; junction bases outside the gene matches: 9. CDR3 length: 18 amino acids. This entry comes from a study of immune characterization of retroperitoneal liposarcoma. TCRdb fed the PCR reads into MiXCR, producing one record per CDR3 protein. The sample contains about 10,000 distinct CDR3 sequences, roughly 28% of which appear only once. This sequence joins TRBV23-1 and TRBJ2-4, with 12 bases fitting TRBD2. TRBV23-1 is sorted into the ORF group, with uncertain function. The sequencing sample was made of blood. This receptor was obtained from a male donor with retroperitoneal liposarcoma. CDR3: CASSQVRGTSGLKNIQYF. The DNA for the CDR3 is TGCGCCAGCAGTCAAGTAAGGGGGACTAGCGGGTTAAAAAACATTCAGTACTTC.